This TCR beta chain derives from a study of T cell repertoires in cytomegalovirus infection. Turning to the study itself: Indicated by public TCR beta signatures were CMV infection and matching HLA type.

This clonotype appeared many times. Its specificity is not known. Via MiXCR, TCRdb re-called the reads, giving one row per CDR3 protein. Of 250,000 to 400,000 distinct CDR3 sequences in the sample, 25% are singletons; the top ten hold roughly 14%. Germline-derived CDR1 and CDR2 are SGHTA and FQGNSA. V lost 5 bases and J lost 7; bases outside the gene matches: 7. This CDR3 has 15 amino acids. The receptor was isolated from a human donor in good health (CMV status not recorded). Some clones in this sample may be carry-over from other donors' samples. This chain connects TRBV7-2 to TRBJ2-1; 11 bases are shared with TRBD1. This sample comprised cultured PBMCs, obtained from culture after CMV antigen stimulation. The DNA of the CDR3 is TGTGCCAGCAGCACCCACGGGACAGGGGGGAATGAGCAGTTCTTC. Encoded protein: CASSTHGTGGNEQFF.